This T cell receptor beta chain was recorded in a study of blood T cell repertoires in COVID-19. Across the whole study: Both acute and convalescent COVID-19 samples were obtained from the United States, Italy and Spain. T cells, B-cell-depleted T cells, or PBMCs provided the cDNA or gDNA that served as material.

The V end was cut by 7 bases, the J end by 3 bases, with 19 bases between. The CDR3 runs 15 residues. Looked up from germline, CDR1 is SQVTM and CDR2 is ANQGSEA. Authors' analysis steps: The authors estimated nucleated cell counts from reference gene primer amplification. This table comes from immunoSEQ multiplex PCR, and its TCRdb copy is limited to in-frame clones, with some not included. D and trimming were read from the DNA, whereas the V and J calls and clone size are those reported in that table. The sample contains over 150,000 clones, roughly 90% of which appear only once. Sequencing was performed on peripheral blood. The V and J genes are TRBV29-1 and TRBJ1-5; D possibly corresponds to TRBD1 (6 bases). This receptor was taken from a man aged 18 to 29 with acute or convalescent COVID-19. The DNA of the CDR3 is TGCAGCGCTATCATTAAAACAGGGAACAATCAGCCCCAGCATTTT. It codes for CSAIIKTGNNQPQHF. The full variable domain, completed using reference TRBV29-1 and TRBJ1-5, is SAVISQKPSRDICQRGTSLTIQCQVDSQVTMMFWYRQQPGQSLTLIATANQGSEATYESGFVIDKFPISRPNLTFSTLTVSNMSPEDSSIYLCSAIIKTGNNQPQHFGDGTRLSIL.